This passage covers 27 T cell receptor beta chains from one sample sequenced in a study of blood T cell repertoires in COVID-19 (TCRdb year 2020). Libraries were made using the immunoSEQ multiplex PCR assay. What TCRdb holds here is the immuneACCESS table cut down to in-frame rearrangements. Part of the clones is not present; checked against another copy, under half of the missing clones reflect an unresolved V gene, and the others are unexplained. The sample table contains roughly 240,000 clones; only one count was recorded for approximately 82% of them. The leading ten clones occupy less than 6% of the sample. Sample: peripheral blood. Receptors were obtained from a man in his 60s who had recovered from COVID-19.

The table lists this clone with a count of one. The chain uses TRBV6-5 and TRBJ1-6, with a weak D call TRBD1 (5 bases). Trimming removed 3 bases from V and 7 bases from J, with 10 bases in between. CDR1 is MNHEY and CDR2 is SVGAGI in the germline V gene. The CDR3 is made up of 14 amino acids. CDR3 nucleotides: TGTGCCAGCAGTTATAACGACAGAAATTCACCCCTCCACTTT. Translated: CASSYNDRNSPLHF.

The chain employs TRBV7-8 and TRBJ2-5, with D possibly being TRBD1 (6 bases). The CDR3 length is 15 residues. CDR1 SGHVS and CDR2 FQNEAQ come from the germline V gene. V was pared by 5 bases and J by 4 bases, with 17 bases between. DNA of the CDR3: TGTGCCAGCAGCGCTACGCCCACAGGGCGAGAGACCCAGTACTTC. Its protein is CASSATPTGRETQYF.

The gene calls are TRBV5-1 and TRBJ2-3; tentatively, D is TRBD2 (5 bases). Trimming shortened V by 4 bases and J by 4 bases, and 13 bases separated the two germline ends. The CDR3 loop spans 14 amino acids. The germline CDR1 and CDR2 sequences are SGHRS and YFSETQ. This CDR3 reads CASSQSGGPDTQYF. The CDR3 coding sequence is TGCGCCAGCAGCCAATCGGGCGGGCCAGATACGCAGTATTTT.

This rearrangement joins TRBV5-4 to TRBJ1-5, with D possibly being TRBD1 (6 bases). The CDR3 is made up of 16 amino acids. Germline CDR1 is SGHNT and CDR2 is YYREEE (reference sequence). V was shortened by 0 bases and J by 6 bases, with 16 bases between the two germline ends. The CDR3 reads CASSLDVGQPPQPQHF. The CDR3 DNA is TGTGCCAGCAGCTTGGACGTCGGACAGCCCCCTCAGCCCCAGCATTTT. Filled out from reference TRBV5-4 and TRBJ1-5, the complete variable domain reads ETGVTQSPTHLIKTRGQQVTLRCSSQSGHNTVSWYQQALGQGPQFIFQYYREEENGRGNFPPRFSGLQFPNYSSELNVNALELDDSALYLCASSLDVGQPPQPQHFGDGTRLSIL.

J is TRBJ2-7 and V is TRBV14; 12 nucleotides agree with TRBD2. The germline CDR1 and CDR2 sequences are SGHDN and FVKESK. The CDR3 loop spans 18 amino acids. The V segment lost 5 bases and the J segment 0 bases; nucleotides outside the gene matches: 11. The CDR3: CASSARTSGVRSSYEQYF. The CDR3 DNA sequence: TGTGCCAGCAGCGCGAGGACTAGCGGGGTGAGGAGCTCCTACGAGCAGTACTTC.

This CDR3 reads CASSLYSGTGGSNEQFF. In DNA, the CDR3 is TGTGCCAGCAGCTTGTACTCCGGGACAGGGGGGAGCAATGAGCAGTTCTTC. V gene TRBV5-4 combines with J gene TRBJ2-1; 11 nucleotides agree with TRBD1. The CDR3 totals 17 residues. V gave up 1 base and J gave up 6 bases; unmatched junction bases: 9. CDR1 is SGHNT, CDR2 YYREEE, per germline (reference sequence).

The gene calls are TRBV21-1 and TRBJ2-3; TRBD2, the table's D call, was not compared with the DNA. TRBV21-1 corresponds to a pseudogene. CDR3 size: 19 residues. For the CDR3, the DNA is TGTGCCAGCAGCAAAACGACTAGCGGGGGGGCCGGTAGCACAGATACGCAGTATTTT. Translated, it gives CASSKTTSGGAGSTDTQYF.

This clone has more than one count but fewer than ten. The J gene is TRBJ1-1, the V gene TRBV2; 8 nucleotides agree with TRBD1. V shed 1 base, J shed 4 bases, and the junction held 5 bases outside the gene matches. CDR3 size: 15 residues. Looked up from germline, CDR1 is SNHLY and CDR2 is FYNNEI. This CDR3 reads CASSEGTGLTTEAFF. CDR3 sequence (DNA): TGTGCCAGCAGTGAAGGGACAGGGTTGACCACTGAAGCTTTCTTT.

The CDR3 DNA sequence: TGTGCCACCGGACAGGGAGCGAGGATCTACGAGCAGTACTTC. Protein: CATGQGARIYEQYF. V usage is TRBV2 and J usage is TRBJ2-7; TRBD1 matches at 8 bases. This CDR3 contains 14 residues. The trim removed 10 bases at V and 3 bases at J, leaving 11 bases unmatched. Germline V gene lookup returns CDR1 SNHLY and CDR2 FYNNEI.

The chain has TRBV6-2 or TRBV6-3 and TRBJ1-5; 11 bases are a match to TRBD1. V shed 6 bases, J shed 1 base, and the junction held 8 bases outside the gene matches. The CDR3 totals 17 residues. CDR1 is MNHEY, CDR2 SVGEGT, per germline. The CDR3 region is CASSPGQGVPSNQPQHF. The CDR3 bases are TGTGCCAGCAGCCCGGGACAGGGGGTCCCCAGCAATCAGCCCCAGCATTTT.

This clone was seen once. This CDR3 is CASGASGQETQYF. The CDR3 DNA follows: TGTGCCAGTGGGGCTAGCGGGCAAGAGACCCAGTACTTC. The V call is TRBV6-5, the J call TRBJ2-5, with 8 bases matching TRBD2. J gave up 2 bases and V 9 bases, and 5 bases lay outside the gene matches. CDR1 and CDR2 from the germline V gene are MNHEY and SVGAGI. This CDR3 region has 13 residues.

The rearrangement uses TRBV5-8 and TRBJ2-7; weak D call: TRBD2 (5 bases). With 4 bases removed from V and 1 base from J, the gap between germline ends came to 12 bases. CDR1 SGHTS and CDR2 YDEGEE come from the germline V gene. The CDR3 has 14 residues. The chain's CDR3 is CASSREGRSYEQYF. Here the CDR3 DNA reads TGTGCCAGCAGCAGGGAAGGGAGATCCTACGAGCAGTACTTC.

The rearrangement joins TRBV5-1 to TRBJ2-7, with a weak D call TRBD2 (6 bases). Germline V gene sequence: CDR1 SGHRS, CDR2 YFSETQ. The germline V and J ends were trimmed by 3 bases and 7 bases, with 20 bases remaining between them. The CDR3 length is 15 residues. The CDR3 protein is CASSSNSGPLGEQYF. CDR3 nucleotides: TGCGCCAGCAGCTCCAATAGCGGCCCACTGGGTGAGCAGTACTTC.

The CDR3 bases are TGTGCCAGCAGCGGTGGTGGTAGCGGTCTATGGGAGCAGTTCTTC. It specifies CASSGGGSGLWEQFF. This rearrangement joins TRBV25-1 to TRBJ2-1; possible D gene TRBD2, 6 bases. The CDR3 is 15 residues long. The germline CDR1 and CDR2 sequences are MGHDK and SYGVNS. The germline V and J ends were trimmed by 6 bases and 10 bases, with 22 bases remaining between them.

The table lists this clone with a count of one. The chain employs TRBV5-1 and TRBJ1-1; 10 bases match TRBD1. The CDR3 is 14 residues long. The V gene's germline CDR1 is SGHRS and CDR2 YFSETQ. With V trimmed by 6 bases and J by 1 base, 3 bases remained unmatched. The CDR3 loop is CASIRDRGNTEAFF. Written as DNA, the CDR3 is TGCGCCAGCATCCGGGACAGGGGGAACACTGAAGCTTTCTTT.

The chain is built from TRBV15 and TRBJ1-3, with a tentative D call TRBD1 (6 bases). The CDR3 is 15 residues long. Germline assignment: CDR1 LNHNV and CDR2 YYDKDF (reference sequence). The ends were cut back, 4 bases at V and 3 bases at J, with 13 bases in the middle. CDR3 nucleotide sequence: TGTGCCACCAGCATCGACAGGATAGGTGGAAACACCATATATTTT. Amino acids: CATSIDRIGGNTIYF.

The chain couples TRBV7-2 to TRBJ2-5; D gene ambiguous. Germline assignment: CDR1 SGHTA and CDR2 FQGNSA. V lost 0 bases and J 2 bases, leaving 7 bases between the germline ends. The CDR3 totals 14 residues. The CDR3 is CASSLAGQQETQYF. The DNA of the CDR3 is TGTGCCAGCAGCTTAGCTGGCCAGCAAGAGACCCAGTACTTC. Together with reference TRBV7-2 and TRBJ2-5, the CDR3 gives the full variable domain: GAGVSQSPSNKVTEKGKDVELRCDPISGHTALYWYRQSLGQGLEFLIYFQGNSAPDKSGLPSDRFSAERTGGSVSTLTIQRTQQEDSAVYLCASSLAGQQETQYFGPGTRLLVL.

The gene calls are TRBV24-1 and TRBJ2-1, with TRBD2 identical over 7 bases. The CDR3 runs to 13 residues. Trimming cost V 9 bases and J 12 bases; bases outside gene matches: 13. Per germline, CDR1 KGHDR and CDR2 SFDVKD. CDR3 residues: CATRSTSTSRQFF. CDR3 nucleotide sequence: TGTGCCACCCGGAGCACTTCGACTAGCAGGCAGTTCTTC.

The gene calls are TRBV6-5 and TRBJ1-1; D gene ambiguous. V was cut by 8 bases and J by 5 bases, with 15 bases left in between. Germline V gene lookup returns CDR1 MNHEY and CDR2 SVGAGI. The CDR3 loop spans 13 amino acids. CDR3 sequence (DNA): TGTGCCAGCCATACAACAGTTTCGACTGAAGCTTTCTTT. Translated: CASHTTVSTEAFF.

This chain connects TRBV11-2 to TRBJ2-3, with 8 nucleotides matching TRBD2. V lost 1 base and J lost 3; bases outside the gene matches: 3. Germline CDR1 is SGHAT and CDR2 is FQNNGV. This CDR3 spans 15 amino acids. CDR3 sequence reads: CASSLGGGKTDTQYF. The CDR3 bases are TGTGCCAGCAGCTTAGGCGGGGGGAAAACAGATACGCAGTATTTT.

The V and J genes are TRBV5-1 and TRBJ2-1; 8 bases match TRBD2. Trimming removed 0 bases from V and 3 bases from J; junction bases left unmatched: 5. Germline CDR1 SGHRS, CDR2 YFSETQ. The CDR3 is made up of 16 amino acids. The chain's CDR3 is CASSLDGLADYNEQFF. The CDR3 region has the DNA TGCGCCAGCAGCTTGGATGGACTAGCCGACTACAATGAGCAGTTCTTC.

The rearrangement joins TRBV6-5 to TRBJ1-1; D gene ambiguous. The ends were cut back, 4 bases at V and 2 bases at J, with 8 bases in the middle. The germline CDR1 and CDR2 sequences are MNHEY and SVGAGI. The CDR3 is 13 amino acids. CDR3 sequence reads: CASSSSINTEAFF. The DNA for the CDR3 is TGTGCCAGCAGTTCCAGTATCAACACTGAAGCTTTCTTT.

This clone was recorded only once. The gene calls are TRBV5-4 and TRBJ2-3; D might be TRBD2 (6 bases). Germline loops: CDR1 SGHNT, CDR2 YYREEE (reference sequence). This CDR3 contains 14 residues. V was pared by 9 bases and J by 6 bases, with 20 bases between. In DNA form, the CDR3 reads TGTGCCACAGGAGACTCTGGGAGGACGGATACGCAGTATTTT. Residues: CATGDSGRTDTQYF.

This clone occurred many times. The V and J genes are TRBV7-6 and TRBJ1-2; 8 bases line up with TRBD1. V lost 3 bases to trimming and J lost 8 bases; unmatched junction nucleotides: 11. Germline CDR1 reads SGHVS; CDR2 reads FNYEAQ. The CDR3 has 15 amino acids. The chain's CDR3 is CASSFRTGPPTGYTF. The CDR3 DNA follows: TGTGCCAGCAGCTTCCGGACAGGGCCCCCCACGGGCTACACCTTC.

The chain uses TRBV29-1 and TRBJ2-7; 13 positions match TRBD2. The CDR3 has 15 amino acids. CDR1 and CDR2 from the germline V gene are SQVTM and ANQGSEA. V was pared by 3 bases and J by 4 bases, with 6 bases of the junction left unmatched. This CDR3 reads CSVDLRTSGSYEQYF. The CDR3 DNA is TGCAGCGTTGATCTACGGACTAGCGGGAGTTACGAGCAGTACTTC.

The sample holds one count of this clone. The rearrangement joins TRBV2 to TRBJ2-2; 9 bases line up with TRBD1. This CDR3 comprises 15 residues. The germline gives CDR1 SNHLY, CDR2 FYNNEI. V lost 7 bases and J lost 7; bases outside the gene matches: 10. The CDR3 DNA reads TGTGCCAGCAAGCCACAGGGGGCGCTGGGCGGGGAGCTGTTTTTT. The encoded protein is CASKPQGALGGELFF.

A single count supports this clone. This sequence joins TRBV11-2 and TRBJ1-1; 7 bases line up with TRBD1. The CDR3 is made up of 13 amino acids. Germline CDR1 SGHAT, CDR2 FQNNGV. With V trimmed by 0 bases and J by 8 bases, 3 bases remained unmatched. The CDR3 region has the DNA TGTGCCAGCAGCTTAGACGGGACAGTCGAAGCTTTCTTT. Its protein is CASSLDGTVEAFF.